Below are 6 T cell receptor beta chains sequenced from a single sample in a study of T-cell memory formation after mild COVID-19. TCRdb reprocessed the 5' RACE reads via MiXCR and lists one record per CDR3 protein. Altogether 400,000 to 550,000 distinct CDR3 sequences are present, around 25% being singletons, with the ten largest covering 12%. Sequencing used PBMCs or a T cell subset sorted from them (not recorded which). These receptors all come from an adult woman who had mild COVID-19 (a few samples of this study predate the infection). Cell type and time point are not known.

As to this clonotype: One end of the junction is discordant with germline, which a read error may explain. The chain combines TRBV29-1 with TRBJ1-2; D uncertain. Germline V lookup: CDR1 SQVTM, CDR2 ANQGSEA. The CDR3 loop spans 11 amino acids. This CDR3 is CSAELLYGYTF. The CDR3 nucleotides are TGCAGCGCTGAACTACTCTATGGCTACACCTTC.

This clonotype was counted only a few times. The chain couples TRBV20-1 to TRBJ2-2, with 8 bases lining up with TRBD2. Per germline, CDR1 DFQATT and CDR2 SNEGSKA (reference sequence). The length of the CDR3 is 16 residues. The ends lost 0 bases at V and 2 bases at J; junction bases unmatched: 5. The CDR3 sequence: CSARDMGTSNTGELFF. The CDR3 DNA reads TGCAGTGCTAGAGATATGGGGACTAGTAACACCGGGGAGCTGTTTTTT.

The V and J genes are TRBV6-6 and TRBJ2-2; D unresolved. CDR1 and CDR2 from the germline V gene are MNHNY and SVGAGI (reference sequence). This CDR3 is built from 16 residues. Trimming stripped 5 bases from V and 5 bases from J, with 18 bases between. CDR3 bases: TGTGCCAGCAGTCCTTTTCGGAAGAGCGAAACCGGGGAGCTGTTTTTT. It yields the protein CASSPFRKSETGELFF.

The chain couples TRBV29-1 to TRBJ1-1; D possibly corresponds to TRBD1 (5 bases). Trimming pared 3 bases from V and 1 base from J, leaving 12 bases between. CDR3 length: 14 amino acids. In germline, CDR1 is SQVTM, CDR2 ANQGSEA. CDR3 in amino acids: CSVEGDGKNTEAFF. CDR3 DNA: TGCAGCGTTGAGGGGGACGGGAAGAACACTGAAGCTTTCTTT.

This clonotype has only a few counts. The CDR3, as DNA: TGTGCCAGCAGCTTAGGATACGTCCCCGACAATGAGCAGTTCTTC. It yields the protein CASSLGYVPDNEQFF. V usage is TRBV7-9 and J usage is TRBJ2-1; no clear D gene. The V end was cut by 1 base, the J end by 5 bases, with 12 bases between. The CDR3 runs to 15 residues. Germline lookup yields CDR1 SEHNR and CDR2 FQNEAQ (reference sequence).

The CDR3 DNA reads as TGTGCCTGGAGTTGGACTACGGGCTACACCTTC. This translates into CAWSWTTGYTF. The chain is built from TRBV30 and TRBJ1-2, with D hard to call. Per germline, CDR1 GTSNPN and CDR2 SVGIG (reference sequence). This CDR3 has 11 residues. Trimming shortened V by 2 bases and J by 8 bases, and 9 bases separated the two germline ends.